This passage covers 15 T cell receptor beta chains from one sample sequenced in a study of CD8 T cells in ankylosing spondylitis. Their antigens remain unidentified. One entry per CDR3 protein results from TCRdb running MiXCR on the 5' RACE reads. The data hold about 440,000 distinct CDR3 sequences, with 15% to 20% observed a single time. Study-level findings and limits: Apparently characteristic of ankylosing spondylitis blood was a TCR beta motif (about 8 highly homologous variants).

The sample taken for sequencing was blood, either unsorted or a sorted T cell fraction (not recorded which). The receptors were gathered from a male donor with ankylosing spondylitis.

The table lists this clonotype with many counts. The rearrangement uses TRBV11-2 and TRBJ1-6; TRBD1 aligns across 7 bases. After removal of 5 bases from V and 0 bases from J, the junction contained 10 bases not matched to a gene. This CDR3 is built from 18 residues. Germline CDR1 is SGHAT and CDR2 is FQNNGV. CDR3 residues: CASSLMGQTSSYNSPLHF. For the CDR3, the DNA is TGTGCCAGCAGCCTCATGGGACAGACAAGCTCCTATAATTCACCCCTCCACTTT.

This clonotype was counted a single time. The J gene is TRBJ2-3, the V gene TRBV20-1; D remains ambiguous. Germline V gene data show CDR1 as DFQATT and CDR2 as SNEGSKA (reference sequence). Trimming left V 5 bases short and J 1 base short, with 16 bases between. The CDR3 is 15 residues long. CDR3 coding DNA: TGCAGTGCTCTGCAGGCTACCACTCGCACAGATACGCAGTATTTT. It is translated as CSALQATTRTDTQYF.

This clonotype has just one count. V gene TRBV2 combines with J gene TRBJ1-1, with TRBD1 matching over 7 bases. CDR3 length equals 14 residues. With 4 bases clipped from V and 6 bases from J, the junction kept 8 bases outside the gene matches. Germline values: CDR1 SNHLY, CDR2 FYNNEI. This CDR3 reads CASSAGGEWSEAFF. CDR3 coding DNA: TGTGCCAGCAGTGCAGGGGGAGAATGGTCTGAAGCTTTCTTT.

The gene calls are TRBV10-3 and TRBJ1-6; D is unclear. V lost 2 bases to trimming and J lost 5 bases, with 7 bases between them. The CDR3 length is 14 residues. Germline-derived CDR1 and CDR2 are ENHRY and SYGVKD. The CDR3 region has the DNA TGTGCCATCAGTGAGGCCGGTAATAATTCACCCCTCCACTTT. Translating gives CAISEAGNNSPLHF.

This clonotype was observed a handful of times. The genes are TRBV9 and TRBJ1-1; D is perhaps TRBD1 (6 bases). V was trimmed by 3 bases and J by 5 bases, leaving 17 bases between them. This CDR3 contains 15 residues. Germline CDR1 and CDR2: SGDLS and YYNGEE. CDR3 loop: CASSANWGAGTEAFF. DNA of the CDR3: TGTGCCAGCAGCGCCAATTGGGGGGCGGGTACTGAAGCTTTCTTT.

The chain carries TRBV5-1 and TRBJ1-5; D unresolved. CDR1 is SGHRS and CDR2 is YFSETQ in the germline V gene. The V end was cut by 4 bases, the J end by 0 bases, with 11 bases between. The CDR3 runs to 15 residues. The CDR3 DNA reads TGCGCCAGCAGCACGGACGGTAATAGCAATCAGCCCCAGCATTTT. Translated, it gives CASSTDGNSNQPQHF.

The sample holds many counts of this clonotype. V gene TRBV12-3 or TRBV12-4 combines with J gene TRBJ1-2; 8 nucleotides agree with TRBD1. J lost 1 base, V lost 4 bases, and 2 bases had no gene match. The CDR3 loop spans 14 amino acids. CDR3 in DNA: TGTGCCAGCAGTTCAGGGGGCGGTAACTATGGCTACACCTTC. Translation: CASSSGGGNYGYTF.

This clonotype turned up a few times. Mismatch with germline at one junction end may stem from a read error. The chain employs TRBV19 and TRBJ1-1; D is possibly TRBD1 (5 bases). The CDR3 covers 14 residues. Germline V gene data show CDR1 as LNHDA and CDR2 as SQIVND (reference sequence). CDR3 region: CASSGGLIGQIPLF. CDR3 DNA: TGTGCCAGTAGTGGGGGACTTATCGGGCAGATCCCCCTGTTT.

This clonotype appeared a few times. The chain has TRBV5-1 and TRBJ1-1; possible D gene TRBD1, 6 bases. The CDR3 covers 14 residues. Trimming removed 4 bases at V and 2 bases at J, with 12 bases between. Germline CDR1 and CDR2: SGHRS and YFSETQ. CDR3 in DNA: TGCGCCAGCAGCGGAACGACAGGAAACACTGAAGCTTTCTTT. Translated, it gives CASSGTTGNTEAFF.

This clonotype was seen at least ten times. The V call is TRBV5-1, the J call TRBJ2-1; 11 nucleotides line up with TRBD2. Germline lookup yields CDR1 SGHRS and CDR2 YFSETQ. The junction had 11 bases not matched to a gene; V was cut back by 3 bases and J by 6 bases. The CDR3 loop spans 17 amino acids. CDR3 amino acids: CASSYLAGGRGGNEQFF. The CDR3 nucleotides read TGCGCCAGCAGCTATCTAGCGGGGGGCCGGGGTGGCAATGAGCAGTTCTTC.

This clonotype appeared a few times. The genes are TRBV4-3 and TRBJ2-7, with D possibly matching TRBD1 (6 bases). The germline gives CDR1 LGHNA, CDR2 YSLEER. Trimming cost V 1 base and J 4 bases, with 14 bases left between them. The CDR3 sequence is 15 residues long. The CDR3 bases are TGCGCCAGCAGCCAAGCACACAAACAGGGATACGAGCAGTACTTC. It specifies CASSQAHKQGYEQYF.

In its sample, this clonotype was seen a few times. The CDR3: CSALAGVGNTIYF. DNA for the CDR3: TGCAGCGCCTTGGCGGGGGTTGGAAACACCATATATTTT. The rearrangement uses TRBV29-1 and TRBJ1-3; possibly TRBD1 for D (5 bases). Germline V lookup: CDR1 SQVTM, CDR2 ANQGSEA. Trimming cost V 7 bases and J 3 bases, with 13 bases left between them. CDR3 length equals 13 residues.

This clonotype was detected ten times or more. The CDR3: CASSQLESGNTIYF. Here the CDR3 DNA reads TGCGCCAGCAGCCAACTAGAATCTGGAAACACCATATATTTT. The V and J genes are TRBV4-3 and TRBJ1-3; D remains ambiguous. The CDR3 spans 14 residues. Trimming pared 2 bases from V and 1 base from J, leaving 6 bases between. In germline, CDR1 is LGHNA, CDR2 YSLEER.

The table lists this clonotype with many counts. V is TRBV12-3 or TRBV12-4 and J is TRBJ1-4; 10 positions agree with TRBD1. J lost 6 bases, V lost 1 base, and 5 bases had no gene match. This CDR3 has 16 residues. The CDR3 is CASSLGTGGDDEKLFF. CDR3 sequence (DNA): TGTGCCAGCAGTTTAGGGACAGGGGGAGACGATGAAAAACTGTTTTTT.

The chain is built from TRBV9 and TRBJ2-2; TRBD2 might be the D (6 bases). CDR1 SGDLS and CDR2 YYNGEE come from the germline V gene. V lost 3 bases and J 2 bases, leaving 11 bases between the germline ends. This CDR3 spans 15 amino acids. CDR3 amino acids: CASSAPGLNTGELFF. The DNA for the CDR3 is TGTGCCAGCAGCGCACCGGGACTTAACACCGGGGAGCTGTTTTTT.